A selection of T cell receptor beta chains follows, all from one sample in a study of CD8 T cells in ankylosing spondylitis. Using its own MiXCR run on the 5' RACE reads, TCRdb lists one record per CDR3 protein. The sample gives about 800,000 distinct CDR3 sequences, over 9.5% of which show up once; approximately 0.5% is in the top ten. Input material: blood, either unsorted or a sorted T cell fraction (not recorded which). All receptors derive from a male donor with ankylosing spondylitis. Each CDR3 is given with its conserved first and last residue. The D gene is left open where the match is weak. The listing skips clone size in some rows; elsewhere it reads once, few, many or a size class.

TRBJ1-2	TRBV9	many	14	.	CASSVEGRFYGYTF	TGTGCCAGCAGCGTAGAAGGGAGGTTTTATGGCTACACCTTC
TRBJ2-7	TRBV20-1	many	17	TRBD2	CSARRPGTSGSSYEQYF	TGCAGTGCTAGGCGTCCCGGGACTAGCGGGAGCTCCTACGAGCAGTACTTC
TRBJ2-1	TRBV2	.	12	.	CASTLSTIGQFF	TGTGCCAGCACCCTGTCGACAATTGGGCAGTTCTTC
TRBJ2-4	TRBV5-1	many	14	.	CASSSDGTLDIQYF	TGCGCCAGCAGCTCCGACGGGACTCTGGACATTCAGTACTTC
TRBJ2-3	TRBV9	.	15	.	CASSVAPSNTDTQYF	TGTGCCAGCAGCGTCGCCCCCTCTAACACAGATACGCAGTATTTT
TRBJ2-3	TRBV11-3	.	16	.	CASSLGSPRLADTQYF	TGTGCCAGCAGCTTAGGGTCTCCCCGACTAGCAGATACGCAGTATTTT
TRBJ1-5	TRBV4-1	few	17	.	CASSQDWGGGRDQPQHF	TGCGCCAGCAGCCAAGATTGGGGCGGGGGGCGCGATCAGCCCCAGCATTTT
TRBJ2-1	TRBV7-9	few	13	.	CASSLSSGNEQFF	TGTGCCAGCAGCTTATCTAGTGGGAATGAGCAGTTCTTC
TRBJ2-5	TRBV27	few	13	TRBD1	CASRRTGVETQYF	TGTGCCAGCAGGCGGACAGGGGTCGAGACCCAGTACTTC
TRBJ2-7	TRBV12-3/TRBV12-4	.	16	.	CASSPSRLSEGGEQYF	TGTGCCAGCAGTCCCTCGAGATTGAGCGAGGGGGGCGAGCAGTACTTC
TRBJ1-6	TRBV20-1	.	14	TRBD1	CSAPVGQLNSPLHF	TGCAGTGCTCCCGTGGGACAGCTTAATTCACCCCTCCACTTT
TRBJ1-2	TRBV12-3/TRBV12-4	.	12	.	CATSPGAGGYTF	TGTGCCACCTCCCCGGGGGCCGGTGGCTACACCTTC
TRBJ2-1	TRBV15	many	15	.	CATSPGRVVENEQFF	TGTGCCACCAGCCCTGGCAGGGTAGTGGAAAATGAGCAGTTCTTC
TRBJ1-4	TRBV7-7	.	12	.	CASSPGWGKLFF	TGTGCTAGCAGCCCCGGGTGGGGAAAACTGTTTTTT
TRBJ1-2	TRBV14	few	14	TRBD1	CASSLQGTNYGYTF	TGTGCCAGCAGTCTACAGGGGACTAACTATGGCTACACCTTC
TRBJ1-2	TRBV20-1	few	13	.	CSVPDSYFYGYTF	TGCAGTGTCCCGGACAGCTATTTCTATGGCTACACCTTC
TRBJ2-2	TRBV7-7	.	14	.	CASSSNLATGELFF	TGTGCTAGCAGCTCTAATCTAGCCACCGGGGAGCTGTTTTTT
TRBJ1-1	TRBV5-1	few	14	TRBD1	CASSADRGNTEAFF	TGCGCCAGCAGCGCGGACAGGGGGAACACTGAAGCTTTCTTT
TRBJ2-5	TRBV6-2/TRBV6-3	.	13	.	CASSPGRRGTQYF	TGTGCCAGCAGCCCGGGACGCCGGGGGACCCAGTACTTC
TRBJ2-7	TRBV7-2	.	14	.	CASSPVTGRYEQYF	TGTGCCAGCAGCCCCGTAACAGGGAGGTACGAGCAGTACTTC
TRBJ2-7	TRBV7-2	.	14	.	CASSTTGATYEQYF	TGTGCCAGCAGTACTACCGGGGCCACCTACGAGCAGTACTTC
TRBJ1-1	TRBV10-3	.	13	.	CAIAFGMNTEAFF	TGTGCCATAGCGTTCGGGATGAACACTGAAGCTTTCTTT
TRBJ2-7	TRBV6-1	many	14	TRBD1	CASRRTGPHYEQYF	TGTGCCAGCAGGCGGACAGGTCCCCACTACGAGCAGTACTTC
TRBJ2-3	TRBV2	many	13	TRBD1	CASGDRVTDTQYF	TGTGCCAGCGGTGACAGGGTCACAGATACGCAGTATTTT
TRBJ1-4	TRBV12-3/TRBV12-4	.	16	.	CASRAEKDATNEKLFF	TGTGCCAGCAGAGCTGAAAAGGACGCCACGAATGAAAAACTGTTTTTT
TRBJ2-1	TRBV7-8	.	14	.	CASRDADAYNEQFF	TGTGCCAGCAGGGACGCGGACGCCTACAATGAGCAGTTCTTC
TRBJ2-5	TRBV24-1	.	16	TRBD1	CATSATSGTGEETQYF	TGTGCCACCAGTGCAACCTCCGGGACAGGGGAAGAGACCCAGTACTTC
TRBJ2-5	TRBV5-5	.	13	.	CASSFVTGETQYF	TGTGCCAGCAGCTTCGTGACCGGGGAGACCCAGTACTTC
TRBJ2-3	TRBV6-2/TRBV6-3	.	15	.	CASRRDFLISDTQYF	TGTGCCAGCAGGAGGGACTTCCTTATATCTGATACGCAGTATTTT